These 29 T cell receptor beta chains were sequenced from one sample in a study of T cell responses to AZD1222 COVID-19 vaccine. Measured with immunoSEQ multiplex PCR; TCRdb has only the in-frame clones, and not every one. The sample yields about 160,000 clones, approximately 88% seen once. The source material was peripheral blood, sampled 28 days after the second AZD1222 dose. The receptors were gathered from an adult who received the AZD1222 COVID-19 vaccine.

This clone showed up just once. This chain connects TRBV5-8 to TRBJ1-2; no firm D call. V was clipped by 2 bases and J by 1 base, with 3 bases between them. The CDR3 has 12 residues. Germline V gene lookup returns CDR1 SGHTS and CDR2 YDEGEE. CDR3 loop: CASSFRNYGYTF. CDR3 in DNA: TGTGCCAGCAGCTTCCGTAACTATGGCTACACCTTC.

The chain uses TRBV7-9 and TRBJ1-1, with 8 bases lining up with TRBD1. CDR1 and CDR2 (germline): SEHNR, FQNEAQ (reference sequence). The CDR3 sequence is 18 residues long. V dropped 5 bases and J dropped 4; count of bases not matched to a gene: 18. CDR3 DNA: TGTGCCAGCAGCAACAGGGACAGGAGAGGGGTCGGGGTCACTGAAGCTTTCTTT. Translated, it gives CASSNRDRRGVGVTEAFF.

This clone was seen more than once but under ten times. The rearrangement links TRBV7-2 to TRBJ1-4; D unresolved. CDR1 and CDR2 from the germline V gene are SGHTA and FQGNSA. The CDR3 loop spans 13 amino acids. V lost 2 bases and J lost 7, with 8 bases in between. In nucleotides, the CDR3 is TGTGCCAGCAGCTTATTGAGGGTTGAAAAACTGTTTTTT. It translates to CASSLLRVEKLFF.

The chain recombines TRBV5-5 with TRBJ2-7, with 11 nucleotides matching TRBD1. CDR3 length equals 14 residues. V shed 4 bases and J 2 bases; nucleotides not matched to a gene: 2. The germline V gene encodes CDR1 SGHKS and CDR2 YYEKEE (reference sequence). Here the CDR3 reads CASSVGQGAYEQYF. In nucleotides, the CDR3 is TGTGCCAGCAGCGTGGGACAGGGGGCCTACGAGCAGTACTTC.

The gene calls are TRBV5-4 and TRBJ1-2, with 7 bases lining up with TRBD1. The ends lost 7 bases at V and 8 bases at J; junction bases unmatched: 26. CDR3 length: 18 amino acids. The germline gives CDR1 SGHNT, CDR2 YYREEE (reference sequence). The CDR3 protein is CASRLRGGVKVGPGGYTF. DNA for the CDR3: TGTGCCAGCCGTTTAAGAGGGGGCGTTAAGGTGGGGCCGGGCGGCTACACCTTC. The entire variable domain, with the rest obtained from reference TRBV5-4 and TRBJ1-2, is as follows: ETGVTQSPTHLIKTRGQQVTLRCSSQSGHNTVSWYQQALGQGPQFIFQYYREEENGRGNFPPRFSGLQFPNYSSELNVNALELDDSALYLCASRLRGGVKVGPGGYTFGSGTRLTVV.

The gene calls are TRBV2 and TRBJ1-1; 7 nucleotides align to TRBD1. V shed 7 bases and J 4 bases; nucleotides not matched to a gene: 6. CDR1 SNHLY and CDR2 FYNNEI come from the germline V gene. The CDR3 contains 13 residues. As DNA, the CDR3 is TGTGCCAGCAATCCTCCAGGGGGCACTGAAGCTTTCTTT. Translated: CASNPPGGTEAFF.

The CDR3 protein is CASNLAGGPPDTQYF. CDR3 nucleotide sequence: TGCGCCAGCAACCTAGCGGGGGGGCCGCCAGATACGCAGTATTTT. V and J are TRBV10-2 and TRBJ2-3; 12 bases align to TRBD2. From germline, CDR1 is WSHSY and CDR2 SAAADI. This CDR3 is 15 amino acids long. The J segment lost 4 bases and the V segment lost 7 bases, leaving 6 bases of the junction unmatched.

This clone was seen only once. The rearrangement uses TRBV15 and TRBJ1-2; D ambiguous. This CDR3 spans 12 amino acids. V lost 0 bases and J 5 bases, leaving 4 bases between the germline ends. Germline loops: CDR1 LNHNV, CDR2 YYDKDF (reference sequence). The CDR3 reads CATSREGYGYTF. In nucleotides, the CDR3 is TGTGCCACCAGCAGAGAAGGGTATGGCTACACCTTC. Variable domain in full (rest from reference TRBV15 and TRBJ1-2): DAMVIQNPRYQVTQFGKPVTLSCSQTLNHNVMYWYQQKSSQAPKLLFHYYDKDFNNEADTPDNFQSRRPNTSFCFLDIRSPGLGDTAMYLCATSREGYGYTFGSGTRLTVV.

The rearrangement links TRBV3-1 (or the pseudogene TRBV3-2) to TRBJ1-4; the D is unclear. V lost 1 base and J 4 bases, leaving 13 bases between the germline ends. There are 16 residues in the CDR3. CDR1 LGHDT and CDR2 YNNKEL come from the germline V gene (reference sequence). The CDR3 nucleotides are TGTGCCAGCAGCCAAGGGTTCCCACTCGGTAATGAAAAACTGTTTTTT. This sequence encodes CASSQGFPLGNEKLFF.

Comment on this clone: Other DNA sequences of this sample code for an identical CDR3. The genes are TRBV19 and TRBJ1-2; no definite D call. The V end was cut by 5 bases, the J end by 2 bases, with 9 bases between. The germline V gene has CDR1 LNHDA and CDR2 SQIVND (reference sequence). The CDR3 runs 13 residues. As DNA, the CDR3 is TGTGCCAGTAGTCCGGACGGAAACTATGGCTACACCTTC. This translates into CASSPDGNYGYTF.

The chain links TRBV7-9 to TRBJ1-1; D uncertain. This CDR3 has 15 residues. Trimming took 7 bases from V and 5 from J, leaving 20 bases between them. Germline values: CDR1 SEHNR, CDR2 FQNEAQ (reference sequence). The CDR3 sequence is CASTNRDAPGTEAFF. CDR3 bases: TGTGCCAGCACCAACCGAGACGCCCCGGGGACTGAAGCTTTCTTT.

This clone turned up a few times. As DNA, the CDR3 is TGTGCCAGCAGCCAGTATGCCGGGGCCTACAATGAGCAGTTCTTC. The encoded protein is CASSQYAGAYNEQFF. The chain recombines TRBV11-2 with TRBJ2-1; D possibly corresponds to TRBD2 (5 bases). V was cut by 5 bases and J by 2 bases, with 13 bases left in between. The CDR3 totals 15 residues. Germline V gene data show CDR1 as SGHAT and CDR2 as FQNNGV.

The chain has TRBV5-4 and TRBJ1-6, with 7 bases aligning to TRBD1. Germline trimming cut 3 bases from V and 8 bases from J; bases unmatched to any gene: 8. CDR1 and CDR2 from the germline V gene are SGHNT and YYREEE (reference sequence). This CDR3 region has 15 residues. The CDR3 nucleotides read TGTGCCAGCAGCTCCAAACAGGGGAGATATTCACCCCTCCACTTT. It encodes CASSSKQGRYSPLHF.

V usage is TRBV9 and J usage is TRBJ1-5; 9 nucleotides line up with TRBD1. Germline V lookup: CDR1 SGDLS, CDR2 YYNGEE. J lost 6 bases, V lost 4 bases, and 8 bases had no gene match. The CDR3 covers 15 residues. The CDR3 bases are TGTGCCAGCAGCTTGGCGGGACAGGGTGGTCAGCCCCAGCATTTT. Protein product: CASSLAGQGGQPQHF. The entire variable domain, with the rest obtained from reference TRBV9 and TRBJ1-5, is as follows: DSGVTQTPKHLITATGQRVTLRCSPRSGDLSVYWYQQSLDQGLQFLIQYYNGEERAKGNILERFSAQQFPDLHSELNLSSLELGDSALYFCASSLAGQGGQPQHFGDGTRLSIL.

The chain's CDR3 is CASSPGLFTGNTIYF. The CDR3 nucleotides are TGTGCCAGCAGCCCCGGACTGTTTACTGGAAACACCATATATTTT. The chain recombines TRBV6-5 with TRBJ1-3; no definite D call. Trimming shortened V by 6 bases and J by 2 bases, and 14 bases separated the two germline ends. The length of the CDR3 is 15 residues. Germline CDR1 is MNHEY and CDR2 is SVGAGI.

V gene TRBV7-2 combines with J gene TRBJ1-1; 7 nucleotides match TRBD1. Germline V gene data show CDR1 as SGHTA and CDR2 as FQGNSA. V trimming: 1 base; J trimming: 4 bases; junction bases outside the gene matches: 3. CDR3 length: 14 residues. CDR3 sequence reads: CASSLEGTATEAFF. CDR3 bases: TGTGCCAGCAGCTTAGAGGGGACAGCCACTGAAGCTTTCTTT. Combining the CDR3 with reference TRBV7-2 and TRBJ1-1 gives the whole variable domain GAGVSQSPSNKVTEKGKDVELRCDPISGHTALYWYRQSLGQGLEFLIYFQGNSAPDKSGLPSDRFSAERTGGSVSTLTIQRTQQEDSAVYLCASSLEGTATEAFFGQGTRLTVV.

This chain connects TRBV5-1 to TRBJ2-2; 8 bases agree with TRBD2. CDR1 and CDR2 (germline): SGHRS, YFSETQ. With 4 bases clipped from V and 6 bases from J, the junction kept 8 bases outside the gene matches. CDR3 size: 15 residues. The CDR3: CASSRGGVEAGELFF. As DNA, the CDR3 is TGCGCCAGCAGCCGGGGGGGAGTTGAGGCCGGGGAGCTGTTTTTT.

The chain combines TRBV5-1 with TRBJ2-3; 13 nucleotides match TRBD2. The CDR3 consists of 17 residues. V shed 2 bases, J shed 3 bases, and the junction held 6 bases outside the gene matches. Germline CDR1 and CDR2: SGHRS and YFSETQ. CDR3 residues: CASSFLTSGGSTDTQYF. The DNA of the CDR3 is TGCGCCAGCAGCTTCCTGACTAGCGGGGGGTCGACAGATACGCAGTATTTT.

The chain is built from TRBV24-1 and TRBJ1-2, with D possibly TRBD1 on 5 matching bases. The CDR3 loop spans 16 amino acids. CDR1 KGHDR and CDR2 SFDVKD come from the germline V gene. Trimming took 5 bases from V and 0 from J, leaving 15 bases between them. The CDR3 DNA reads TGTGCCACCAGTGGATCCGACAGTACTTCTAACTATGGCTACACCTTC. It codes for CATSGSDSTSNYGYTF.

The chain carries TRBV27 and TRBJ2-2, with 9 bases fitting TRBD2. The V gene end was trimmed by 10 bases and the J gene end by 6 bases; junction bases not matched to a gene: 6. From germline, CDR1 is MNHEY and CDR2 SMNVEV (reference sequence). The CDR3 has 13 amino acids. CDR3 loop: CATARGGAGELFF. The CDR3 coding sequence is TGTGCCACCGCCCGCGGGGGGGCCGGGGAGCTGTTTTTT.

DNA for the CDR3: TGTGCCAGCAGTTTAAGCTCTGGAAACACCATATATTTT. It specifies CASSLSSGNTIYF. V is TRBV6-2 or TRBV6-3 and J is TRBJ1-3; D unresolved. Germline CDR1 and CDR2: MNHEY and SVGEGT. Trimming pared 4 bases from V and 0 bases from J, leaving 4 bases between. CDR3 size: 13 residues.

The chain couples TRBV6-5 to TRBJ2-3; 11 bases map to TRBD1. The V gene's germline CDR1 is MNHEY and CDR2 SVGAGI. Unmatched junction bases numbered 5, after V lost 6 bases and J lost 3 bases. The CDR3 totals 15 residues. The CDR3 reads CASRTGTGGTDTQYF. The CDR3 bases are TGTGCCAGCAGGACCGGGACAGGGGGTACAGATACGCAGTATTTT.

This chain links TRBV6-2 or TRBV6-3 with TRBJ2-2; D uncertain. Deletions cut 6 bases from V and 6 bases from J, with 11 bases between. CDR3 length: 13 residues. Germline V gene lookup returns CDR1 MNHEY and CDR2 SVGEGT. CDR3 nucleotide sequence: TGTGCCAGCAGCCCGGTGTTATCCGGGGAGCTGTTTTTT. Protein product: CASSPVLSGELFF.

V is TRBV5-6 and J is TRBJ1-1; D is unresolved. Trimming pared 0 bases from V and 2 bases from J, leaving 5 bases between. The germline gives CDR1 SGHDT, CDR2 YYEEEE. The CDR3 runs to 13 residues. The CDR3 here is CASSLGRNTEAFF. The CDR3 coding sequence is TGTGCCAGCAGCTTGGGCAGAAACACTGAAGCTTTCTTT.

This chain connects TRBV5-4 to TRBJ1-3; D remains unclear. Trimming removed 4 bases at V and 2 bases at J, with 13 bases between. CDR3 size: 15 residues. Per the germline V gene, CDR1 is SGHNT and CDR2 is YYREEE (reference sequence). The CDR3 here is CASSPHPGPGNTIYF. CDR3 bases: TGTGCCAGCAGCCCCCATCCCGGGCCTGGAAACACCATATATTTT.

This clone was found a few times. The rearrangement uses TRBV7-6 and TRBJ1-3, with D possibly matching TRBD1 (5 bases). Trimming shortened V by 3 bases and J by 1 base, and 16 bases separated the two germline ends. CDR3 length: 17 amino acids. In germline, CDR1 is SGHVS, CDR2 FNYEAQ. The chain's CDR3 is CASSLTDRKASGNTIYF. Written as DNA, the CDR3 is TGTGCCAGCAGCTTGACAGACAGAAAGGCATCTGGAAACACCATATATTTT.

This clone is a singleton in its sample. This chain links TRBV6-5 with TRBJ1-2; D gene ambiguous. This CDR3 is built from 13 residues. V lost 6 bases and J 7 bases, leaving 15 bases between the germline ends. Germline loops: CDR1 MNHEY, CDR2 SVGAGI. As DNA, the CDR3 is TGTGCCAGCAGCCAATACTCTGAGTCTGGCTACACCTTC. Protein: CASSQYSESGYTF.

The J gene is TRBJ1-6, the V gene TRBV30; D remains unclear. Per germline, CDR1 GTSNPN and CDR2 SVGIG (reference sequence). V lost 3 bases and J lost 7, with 10 bases in between. The CDR3 spans 13 residues. The CDR3 DNA sequence: TGTGCCTGGAGCGAGGACGGGAATTCACCCCTCCACTTT. It translates to CAWSEDGNSPLHF.

The rearrangement links TRBV19 to TRBJ2-7, with D unclear. V gave up 4 bases and J gave up 7 bases, with 8 bases separating them. Germline assignment: CDR1 LNHDA and CDR2 SQIVND (reference sequence). The CDR3 sequence is 11 residues long. CDR3 DNA sequence: TGTGCCAGTAGTAACATGAGGGAGCAGTACTTC. Translation gives CASSNMREQYF.